The clone carrying this T cell receptor beta chain was seen only once. The antigen is not known. Sequencing was performed with immunoSEQ multiplex PCR; in TCRdb, only in-frame clones are kept and a portion is missing. The table shows approximately 300,000 clones, with around 83% occurring only once. The junction had 3 bases not matched to a gene; V was cut back by 10 bases and J by 2 bases. CDR3 length equals 12 residues. CDR1 and CDR2 (germline): LNHDA, SQIVND (reference sequence). This sample's treatment: roughly 18 received Ad26.COV2.S at low or high dose, single or two shots; about 5 received placebo; per-sample allocation not given. Sampling was done on day 63 after the first vaccine or placebo injection. Vaccination employed an Ad26 vector expressing the Wuhan-strain SARS-CoV-2 spike. This record belongs to a study of Ad26.COV2.S vaccination and SARS-CoV-2 variants. Background on the study: The authors gave Ad26.COV2.S intramuscularly, either once or twice 56 days apart.

Study findings and constraints: The authors reported substantial breadth in spike-specific CD8+ and CD4+ T cell responses after vaccination.

The sequencing here drew on peripheral blood, taken in a trial of Ad26.COV2.S vaccine versus placebo. This clonotype was sampled from a person aged 18-65 years who received the Ad26.COV2.S COVID-19 vaccine or a placebo. The rearrangement uses TRBV19 and TRBJ2-7, with 9 bases lining up with TRBD1. The DNA for the CDR3 is TGTGCCACCGGGACAGGGACCTACGAGCAGTACTTC. This gives the protein CATGTGTYEQYF.